A selection of T cell receptor beta chains follows, all from one sample in a study of cytomegalovirus exposure and HLA in healthy donors. Assay: immunoSEQ multiplex PCR; the TCRdb copy retains only in-frame clones and omits some. The sample carries tens of thousands of clones, about four fifths recorded once. Source material: PBMCs. The receptor set was obtained from a young man in good health and CMV-seropositive. CDR3s include the opening cysteine and the closing phenylalanine or tryptophan. The D gene is left open where the match is weak. Rows may omit the clone size; those that give it use once, few, many or a size class.

cdr3_length,clone_size,j_call,d_call,v_call,cdr3_aa,cdr3_nt
13,NA,TRBJ1-1,NA,TRBV19,CASSIGVNTEAFF,TGTGCCAGTAGTATAGGCGTGAACACTGAAGCTTTCTTT
15,NA,TRBJ2-5,NA,TRBV19,CASSPRGNFQETQYF,TGTGCCAGTAGTCCCCGGGGGAACTTTCAAGAGACCCAGTACTTC
18,NA,TRBJ2-5,TRBD2,TRBV5-1,CASSLAVWERGPQETQYF,TGCGCCAGCAGCTTGGCCGTATGGGAGCGGGGGCCCCAAGAGACCCAGTACTTC
15,NA,TRBJ2-1,NA,TRBV4-2,CASSSEGVSYNEQFF,TGTGCCAGCAGCTCCGAGGGGGTCTCCTACAATGAGCAGTTCTTC
16,NA,TRBJ2-2,TRBD1,TRBV5-1,CASSFTQGANTGELFF,TGCGCCAGCAGCTTCACACAGGGGGCGAACACCGGGGAGCTGTTTTTT
16,NA,TRBJ1-3,NA,TRBV5-1,CASSLSGILSGNTIYF,TGCGCCAGCAGCTTGAGCGGGATACTCTCTGGAAACACCATATATTTT
14,NA,TRBJ2-1,TRBD2,TRBV5-1,CASSFGSGGNEQFF,TGCGCCAGCAGCTTTGGTAGCGGGGGCAATGAGCAGTTCTTC
13,few,TRBJ1-5,TRBD1,TRBV5-6,CASSWDRGQPQHF,TGTGCCAGCAGCTGGGACAGGGGTCAGCCCCAGCATTTT
13,NA,TRBJ1-1,NA,TRBV28,CASLSGMNTEAFF,TGTGCCAGCCTCAGCGGTATGAACACTGAAGCTTTCTTT
15,NA,TRBJ1-6,TRBD1,TRBV2,CASSEVGTAASPLHF,TGTGCCAGCAGTGAAGTGGGGACAGCGGCCTCACCCCTCCACTTT
12,NA,TRBJ2-1,NA,TRBV4-2,CASSQGGLEQFF,TGTGCCAGCAGCCAAGGGGGGCTTGAGCAGTTCTTC
12,few,TRBJ2-5,NA,TRBV5-1,CASSSQMETQYF,TGCGCCAGCAGCTCACAAATGGAGACCCAGTACTTC
14,few,TRBJ1-5,NA,TRBV6-4,CAEIPGLVNQPQHF,TGTGCCGAGATACCGGGACTCGTCAATCAGCCCCAGCATTTT
14,few,TRBJ1-1,NA,TRBV27,CASRMVFRDTEAFF,TGTGCCAGCAGGATGGTCTTCAGGGACACTGAAGCTTTCTTT
14,NA,TRBJ1-2,NA,TRBV9,CASSAQGQLYGYTF,TGTGCCAGCAGCGCCCAGGGTCAACTCTATGGCTACACCTTC
17,NA,TRBJ2-3,NA,TRBV5-1,CASSPAVQGMSTDTQYF,TGCGCCAGCAGCCCTGCCGTCCAGGGGATGAGCACAGATACGCAGTATTTT
16,NA,TRBJ2-3,TRBD2,TRBV13,CASSLAGGGATDTQYF,TGTGCCAGCAGCTTAGCGGGCGGGGGGGCAACAGATACGCAGTATTTT
15,NA,TRBJ1-3,NA,TRBV4-3,CASSLGTSSGNTIYF,TGCGCCAGCAGTCTGGGGACAAGCTCTGGAAACACCATATATTTT
15,NA,TRBJ2-7,TRBD1,TRBV30,CAWSLQTGFSYEQYF,TGTGCCTGGAGTCTCCAGACAGGGTTCTCCTACGAGCAGTACTTC
13,once,TRBJ1-6,TRBD1,TRBV30,CAWNAGGNSPLHF,TGTGCCTGGAATGCAGGGGGTAATTCACCCCTCCACTTT
14,NA,TRBJ1-2,TRBD1,TRBV4-1,CASSQVDRDHGYTF,TGCGCCAGCAGCCAGGTTGACAGGGATCATGGCTACACCTTC
14,NA,TRBJ1-5,NA,TRBV4-2,CASSQETSNQPQHF,TGTGCCAGCAGCCAAGAGACTTCCAATCAGCCCCAGCATTTT
14,NA,TRBJ1-5,NA,TRBV7-8,CASSLGQSNQPQHF,TGTGCCAGCAGCTTAGGACAGAGCAATCAGCCCCAGCATTTT